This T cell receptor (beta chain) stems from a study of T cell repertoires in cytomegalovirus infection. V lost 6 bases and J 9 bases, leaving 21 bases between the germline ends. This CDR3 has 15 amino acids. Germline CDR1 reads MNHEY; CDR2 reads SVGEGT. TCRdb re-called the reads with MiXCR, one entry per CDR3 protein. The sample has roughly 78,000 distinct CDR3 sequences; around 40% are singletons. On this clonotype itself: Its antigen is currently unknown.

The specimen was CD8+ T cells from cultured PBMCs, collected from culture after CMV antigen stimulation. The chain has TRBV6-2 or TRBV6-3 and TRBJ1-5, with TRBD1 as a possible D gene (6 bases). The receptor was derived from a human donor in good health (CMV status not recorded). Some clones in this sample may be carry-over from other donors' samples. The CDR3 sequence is CASSDVGGGYGPQHF. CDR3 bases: TGTGCCAGCAGCGACGTTGGGGGGGGCTACGGGCCCCAGCATTTT.